A single sample is the source of the 8 T cell receptor beta chains below, sequenced in a study of control samples from healthy donors and cancer patients. Measured with immunoSEQ multiplex PCR; TCRdb has only the in-frame clones, and not every one. The sample records some 250,000 clones, over 70% being singletons. Sequencing was done on a sample of PBMCs. Receptors originate from a woman aged 60-75 years with lung cancer.

J is TRBJ2-2 and V is TRBV9, with 7 bases aligning to TRBD1. The CDR3 loop spans 18 amino acids. Trimming cost V 0 bases and J 0 bases; bases outside gene matches: 8. CDR1 SGDLS and CDR2 YYNGEE come from the germline V gene. In DNA, the CDR3 is TGTGCCAGCAGCGTAGGTGAGGGGGCCTTCGCGAACACCGGGGAGCTGTTTTTT. This translates into CASSVGEGAFANTGELFF.

The chain is built from TRBV6-5 and TRBJ2-2, with TRBD2 as a possible D gene (6 bases). Germline CDR1 MNHEY, CDR2 SVGAGI. The CDR3 is made up of 13 amino acids. V was shortened by 11 bases and J by 3 bases, with 13 bases between the two germline ends. The DNA for the CDR3 is TGTGCCGGAGGGGCGAGTTACACCGGGGAGCTGTTTTTT. This codes for CAGGASYTGELFF.

The V gene is TRBV6-5, the J gene TRBJ1-2, with D maybe TRBD1 (6 bases). CDR1 is MNHEY, CDR2 SVGAGI, per germline. V dropped 7 bases and J dropped 0 bases, with 9 bases sitting between them. The CDR3 extends over 13 amino acids. In nucleotides, the CDR3 is TGTGCCAGCAACGAGGGGGCTAACTATGGCTACACCTTC. Translating gives CASNEGANYGYTF.

This clone occurred many times. The chain recombines TRBV29-1 with TRBJ1-1, with D possibly being TRBD1 (6 bases). Germline values: CDR1 SQVTM, CDR2 ANQGSEA. This CDR3 has 13 residues. Trimming took 7 bases from V and 5 from J, leaving 17 bases between them. The CDR3 coding sequence is TGCAGCGCTACCCAGGGGTTTGGAACTGAAGCTTTCTTT. Its translation is CSATQGFGTEAFF.

This chain joins TRBV18 and TRBJ1-1, with D possibly matching TRBD1 (5 bases). The CDR3 spans 14 residues. The ends were cut back, 3 bases at V and 5 bases at J, with 13 bases in the middle. The V gene's germline CDR1 is KGHSH and CDR2 LQKENI. The CDR3 nucleotides are TGTGCCAGCTCACCTGACAGAGCGCGAACTGAAGCTTTCTTT. This codes for CASSPDRARTEAFF.

The CDR3 is CASSFLQDYGYTF. CDR3 DNA sequence: TGCGCCAGCAGCTTTCTACAGGACTATGGCTACACCTTC. The V gene is TRBV5-1, the J gene TRBJ1-2; possible D gene TRBD1, 5 bases. This CDR3 has 13 amino acids. With 2 bases removed from V and 3 bases from J, the gap between germline ends came to 8 bases. Germline assignment: CDR1 SGHRS and CDR2 YFSETQ.

This CDR3 is CASGLSQSEAFF. The CDR3 nucleotides are TGTGCTAGTGGTTTGTCCCAGTCTGAAGCTTTCTTT. The chain couples TRBV12-5 to TRBJ1-1; the D is unclear. The germline gives CDR1 LGHNT, CDR2 FRNRAP. The CDR3 length is 12 residues. V lost 2 bases and J 6 bases, leaving 7 bases between the germline ends. The full variable domain, with the rest looked up from reference TRBV12-5 and TRBJ1-1, is DARVTQTPRHKVTEMGQEVTMRCQPILGHNTVFWYRQTMMQGLELLAYFRNRAPLDDSGMPKDRFSAEMPDATLATLKIQPSEPRDSAVYFCASGLSQSEAFFGQGTRLTVV.

The chain combines TRBV2 with TRBJ1-1, with TRBD1 identical over 8 bases. Germline V gene lookup returns CDR1 SNHLY and CDR2 FYNNEI. This CDR3 has 14 amino acids. Trimming took 5 bases from V and 0 from J; bases not matched to a gene: 2. Here the CDR3 DNA reads TGTGCCAGCAGTCGACAGGGGATGAACACTGAAGCTTTCTTT. Encoded protein: CASSRQGMNTEAFF.